These 11 T cell receptor beta chains were all obtained from the same sample, sequenced in a study of blood T cell repertoires in COVID-19. Assay used: immunoSEQ multiplex PCR; TCRdb lists only in-frame clones, some missing. Of fewer than 150,000 clones listed, more than 80% are singletons. The sample comprised peripheral blood. Every receptor here comes from a woman aged 50 to 60 with acute or convalescent COVID-19.

This sequence joins TRBV14 and TRBJ2-3, with 7 positions matching TRBD2. With V trimmed by 0 bases and J by 4 bases, 7 bases remained unmatched. This CDR3 spans 16 amino acids. The germline CDR1 and CDR2 sequences are SGHDN and FVKESK. The CDR3 here is CASSQEFGGRSDTQYF. The CDR3 DNA is TGTGCCAGCAGCCAAGAGTTCGGCGGGAGATCAGATACGCAGTATTTT.

Notes on this clone: Its ends do not fully match the called genes, so a read error is possible. The chain uses TRBV5-1 and TRBJ1-1; 9 bases fit TRBD1. The germline V gene encodes CDR1 SGHRS and CDR2 YFSETQ. This CDR3 is built from 14 residues. This CDR3 reads CTSSFGTGLTEAFF. The CDR3, as DNA: TGCACCAGCAGTTTCGGGACAGGGTTAACTGAAGCTTTCTTT.

V and J are TRBV12-3 or TRBV12-4 and TRBJ1-5; the D is unclear. The CDR3 sequence is 13 residues long. Trimming shortened V by 3 bases and J by 4 bases, and 7 bases separated the two germline ends. In nucleotides, the CDR3 is TGTGCCAGCAGTTTGCTCCTAAATCAGCCCCAGCATTTT. This codes for CASSLLLNQPQHF.

J is TRBJ1-5 and V is TRBV19, with TRBD1 matching 8 bases. CDR1 LNHDA and CDR2 SQIVND come from the germline V gene (reference sequence). The CDR3 spans 12 residues. J gave up 7 bases and V 10 bases, and 6 bases lay outside the gene matches. As DNA, the CDR3 is TGTGCCACGGGGACAGGTGCCCAGCCCCAGCATTTT. This codes for CATGTGAQPQHF.

The CDR3 loop reads CASSEGSGVSLSGNTIYF. CDR3 nucleotides: TGTGCCAGCAGTGAAGGGTCAGGGGTTTCCCTCTCTGGAAACACCATATATTTT. This chain connects TRBV6-1 to TRBJ1-3; D is perhaps TRBD1 (6 bases). The CDR3 is made up of 18 amino acids. Germline V gives CDR1 MNHNS, CDR2 SASEGT. V lost 1 base to trimming and J lost 0 bases, with 16 bases between them.

This clone was seen only once. The rearrangement links TRBV19 to TRBJ1-2; the D is unclear. From germline, CDR1 is LNHDA and CDR2 SQIVND (reference sequence). The CDR3 has 14 amino acids. V shed 0 bases and J shed 4 bases, with 9 bases lying between them. The CDR3 spells CASSIEDGLYGYTF. The CDR3 coding sequence is TGTGCCAGTAGTATAGAAGACGGACTCTATGGCTACACCTTC. The full variable domain, rest sourced from reference TRBV19 and TRBJ1-2, is DGGITQSPKYLFRKEGQNVTLSCEQNLNHDAMYWYRQDPGQGLRLIYYSQIVNDFQKGDIAEGYSVSREKKESFPLTVTSAQKNPTAFYLCASSIEDGLYGYTFGSGTRLTVV.

This chain connects TRBV6-2 or TRBV6-3 to TRBJ2-7, with 13 bases fitting TRBD2. V gave up 3 bases and J gave up 2 bases; unmatched junction bases: 1. CDR3 length: 15 residues. Per the germline V gene, CDR1 is MNHEY and CDR2 is SVGEGT. CDR3 sequence: CASSYGLAGAYEQYF. In DNA form, the CDR3 reads TGTGCCAGCAGTTATGGACTAGCGGGAGCCTACGAGCAGTACTTC.

The V and J genes are TRBV12-3 or TRBV12-4 and TRBJ1-1; 8 nucleotides align to TRBD1. V gave up 4 bases and J gave up 11 bases; unmatched junction bases: 6. There are 12 residues in the CDR3. The CDR3 reads CASSSGQGMAFF. Here the CDR3 DNA reads TGTGCCAGCAGTTCCGGACAGGGCATGGCTTTCTTT.

The rearrangement uses TRBV24-1 and TRBJ2-3; D is ambiguous. From germline, CDR1 is KGHDR and CDR2 SFDVKD. Trimming took off 4 bases at V and 2 bases at J, with 6 bases between the two ends. There are 13 residues in the CDR3. CDR3 in amino acids: CATSDPFTDTQYF. CDR3 in DNA: TGTGCCACCAGTGACCCATTCACAGATACGCAGTATTTT.

This chain joins TRBV5-4 and TRBJ1-1; D possibly corresponds to TRBD1 (6 bases). Germline loops: CDR1 SGHNT, CDR2 YYREEE (reference sequence). With 7 bases removed from V and 4 bases from J, the gap between germline ends came to 8 bases. This CDR3 spans 11 amino acids. The chain's CDR3 is CASVGGTEAFF. The CDR3 DNA reads TGTGCCAGCGTAGGGGGCACTGAAGCTTTCTTT.

The chain carries TRBV10-2 and TRBJ1-4; the D gene is possibly TRBD1 (5 bases). Per the germline V gene, CDR1 is WSHSY and CDR2 is SAAADI. With 4 bases removed from V and 3 bases from J, the gap between germline ends came to 9 bases. This CDR3 comprises 14 residues. The DNA of the CDR3 is TGCGCCAGCAGTGGGAGGGGCGCTAATGAAAAACTGTTTTTT. Translation: CASSGRGANEKLFF.